This TCR beta chain was captured in a study of beta chain features in type 1 diabetes. As every portion of the isolated RNA was reverse transcribed, the sequencing read expressed TCRB transcripts. The repertoire was sequenced with immunoSEQ multiplex PCR; TCRdb's copy has only in-frame clones and lacks some. Seen here are a few hundred thousand clones, more than 11% observed once, and the top ten hold almost 0.02%. Study outcomes and limitations: Type 1 diabetes patients had moderately but significantly shorter TCRB CDR3s in all four CD4+ subsets. In comparison with healthy donors, patients had naive, central memory and Treg TCRB repertoires that appeared more similar. Resolution of whether HLA type affects TCRB rearrangement was not achieved here.

In its sample, this clone was seen a few times. Its cognate antigen is unknown. Germline-derived CDR1 and CDR2 are SGHRS and YFSETQ. Trimming left V 0 bases short and J 2 bases short, with 18 bases between. This CDR3 spans 17 amino acids. The sequencing input was naive CD4+ T cells from blood. The chain has TRBV5-1 and TRBJ2-7; D uncertain. The source of this sequence is a man aged 30 to 39 with type 1 diabetes. DNA for the CDR3: TGCGCCAGCAGCTTGGGGATACAGTCTGGCTTCCCCTACGAGCAGTACTTC. This encodes CASSLGIQSGFPYEQYF.